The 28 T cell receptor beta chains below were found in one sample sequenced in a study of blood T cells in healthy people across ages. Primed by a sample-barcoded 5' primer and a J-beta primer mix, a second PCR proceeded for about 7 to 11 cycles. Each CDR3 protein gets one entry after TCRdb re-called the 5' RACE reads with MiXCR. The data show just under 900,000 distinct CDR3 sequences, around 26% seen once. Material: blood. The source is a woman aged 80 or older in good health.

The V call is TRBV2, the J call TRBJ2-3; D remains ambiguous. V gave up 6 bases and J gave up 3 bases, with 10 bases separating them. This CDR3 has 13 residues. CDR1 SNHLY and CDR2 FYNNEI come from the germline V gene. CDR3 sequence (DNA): TGTGCCAGCAGCGTGGTAGGGACAGATACGCAGTATTTT. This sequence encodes CASSVVGTDTQYF.

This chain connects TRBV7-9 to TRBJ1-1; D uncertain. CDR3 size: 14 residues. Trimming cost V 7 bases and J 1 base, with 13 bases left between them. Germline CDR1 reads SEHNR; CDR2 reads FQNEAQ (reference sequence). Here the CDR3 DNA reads TGTGCCAGCAACAACCCGGAGGGGAACACTGAAGCTTTCTTT. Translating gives CASNNPEGNTEAFF.

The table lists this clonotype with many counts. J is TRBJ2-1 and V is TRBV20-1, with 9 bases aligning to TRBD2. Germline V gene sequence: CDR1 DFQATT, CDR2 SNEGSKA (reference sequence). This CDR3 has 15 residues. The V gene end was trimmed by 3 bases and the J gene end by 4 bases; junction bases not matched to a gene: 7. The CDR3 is CSARPLAGGYNEQFF. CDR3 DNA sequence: TGCAGTGCTAGGCCCTTGGCGGGGGGGTACAATGAGCAGTTCTTC.

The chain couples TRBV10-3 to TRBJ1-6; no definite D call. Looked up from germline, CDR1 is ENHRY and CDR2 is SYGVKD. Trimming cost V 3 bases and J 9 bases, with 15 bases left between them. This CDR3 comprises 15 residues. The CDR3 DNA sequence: TGTGCCATCAGTGACGGTGGCGGAATGACTTCACCCCTCCACTTT. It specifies CAISDGGGMTSPLHF.

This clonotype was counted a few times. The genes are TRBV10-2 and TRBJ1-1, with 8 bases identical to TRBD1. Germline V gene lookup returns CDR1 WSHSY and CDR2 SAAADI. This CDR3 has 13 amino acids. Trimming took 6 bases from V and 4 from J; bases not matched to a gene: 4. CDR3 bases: TGCGCCAGCAGGCACACAGGGGGCACTGAAGCTTTCTTT. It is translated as CASRHTGGTEAFF.

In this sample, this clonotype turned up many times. As DNA, the CDR3 is TGCAGCGGGCATACCAACTATGGCTACACCTTC. Amino acids: CSGHTNYGYTF. The chain employs TRBV29-1 and TRBJ1-2; D unclear. The CDR3 consists of 11 residues. Trimming took off 7 bases at V and 2 bases at J, with 8 bases between the two ends. CDR1 is SQVTM, CDR2 ANQGSEA, per germline. The complete variable domain, with remaining parts taken from reference TRBV29-1 and TRBJ1-2, reads SAVISQKPSRDICQRGTSLTIQCQVDSQVTMMFWYRQQPGQSLTLIATANQGSEATYESGFVIDKFPISRPNLTFSTLTVSNMSPEDSSIYLCSGHTNYGYTFGSGTRLTVV.

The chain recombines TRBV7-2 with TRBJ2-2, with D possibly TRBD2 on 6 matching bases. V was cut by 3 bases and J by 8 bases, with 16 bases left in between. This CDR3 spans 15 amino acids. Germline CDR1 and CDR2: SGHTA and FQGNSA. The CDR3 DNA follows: TGTGCCAGCAGCTTCTTAACTAGCCAACTAGGGGAGCTGTTTTTT. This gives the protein CASSFLTSQLGELFF.

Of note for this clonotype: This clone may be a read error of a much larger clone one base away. The CDR3 DNA follows: TGCAGTGCTAGAGAAATGAAGAGCTCCTACAATGAGCACTTCTTC. This codes for CSAREMKSSYNEHFF. This chain uses TRBV20-1 with TRBJ2-1; no reliable D call. The CDR3 totals 15 residues. Germline loops: CDR1 DFQATT, CDR2 SNEGSKA (reference sequence).

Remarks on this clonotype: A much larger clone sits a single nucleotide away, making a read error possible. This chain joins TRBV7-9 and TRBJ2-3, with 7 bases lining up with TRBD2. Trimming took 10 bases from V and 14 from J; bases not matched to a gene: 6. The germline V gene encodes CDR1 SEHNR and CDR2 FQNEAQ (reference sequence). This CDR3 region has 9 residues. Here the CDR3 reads CATQRDSYF. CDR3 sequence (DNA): TGTGCCACACAGCGGGATTCGTATTTT.

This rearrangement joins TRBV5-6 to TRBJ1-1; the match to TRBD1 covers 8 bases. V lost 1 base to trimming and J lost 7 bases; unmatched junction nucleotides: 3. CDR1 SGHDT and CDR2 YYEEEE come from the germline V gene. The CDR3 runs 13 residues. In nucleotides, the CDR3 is TGTGCCAGCAGCTTGCACAGGGGGAGTGAAGCTTTCTTT. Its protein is CASSLHRGSEAFF.

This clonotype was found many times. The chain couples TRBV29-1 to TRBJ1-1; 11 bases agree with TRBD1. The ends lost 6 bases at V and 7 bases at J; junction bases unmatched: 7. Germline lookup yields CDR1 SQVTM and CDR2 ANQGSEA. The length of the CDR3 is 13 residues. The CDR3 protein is CSVDGQGAFEAFF. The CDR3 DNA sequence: TGCAGCGTGGACGGACAGGGGGCGTTTGAAGCTTTCTTT.

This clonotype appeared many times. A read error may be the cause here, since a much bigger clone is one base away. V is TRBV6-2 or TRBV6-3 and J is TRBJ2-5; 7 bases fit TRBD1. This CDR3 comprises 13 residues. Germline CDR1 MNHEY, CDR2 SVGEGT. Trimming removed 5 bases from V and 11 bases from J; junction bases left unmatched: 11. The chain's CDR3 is CASSRQGWNEQYF. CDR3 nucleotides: TGTGCCAGCAGTCGACAGGGTTGGAATGAGCAGTACTTC.

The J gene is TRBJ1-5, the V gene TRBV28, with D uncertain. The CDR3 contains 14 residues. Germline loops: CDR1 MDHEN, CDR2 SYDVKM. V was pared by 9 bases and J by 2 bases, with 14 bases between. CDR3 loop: CASVRPSGNQPQHF. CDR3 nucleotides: TGTGCCAGTGTCCGCCCCTCAGGCAATCAGCCCCAGCATTTT.

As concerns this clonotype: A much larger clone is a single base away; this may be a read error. The CDR3 sequence is CATSRGQSNYSYTF. The CDR3 nucleotides read TGTGCCACCTCCAGGGGGCAATCTAACTATAGCTACACCTTC. The chain combines TRBV10-3 with TRBJ1-2, with 8 bases lining up with TRBD1. This CDR3 contains 14 residues. CDR1 is ENHRY and CDR2 is SYGVKD in the germline V gene.

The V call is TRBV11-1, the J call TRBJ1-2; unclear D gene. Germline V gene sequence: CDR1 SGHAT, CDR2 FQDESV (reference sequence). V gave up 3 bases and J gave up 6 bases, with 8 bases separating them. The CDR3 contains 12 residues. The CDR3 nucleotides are TGTGCCAGCAGCTTGGCGACGGATGGCTACACCTTC. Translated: CASSLATDGYTF.

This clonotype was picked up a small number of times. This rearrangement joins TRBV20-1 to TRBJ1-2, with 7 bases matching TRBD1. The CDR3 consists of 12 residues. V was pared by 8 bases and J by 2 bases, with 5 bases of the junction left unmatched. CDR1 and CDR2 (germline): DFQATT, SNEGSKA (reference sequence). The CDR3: CSTGESNYGYTF. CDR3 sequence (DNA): TGCAGTACAGGGGAATCGAACTATGGCTACACCTTC.

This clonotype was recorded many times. The CDR3, as DNA: TGTGCCAGCAGCCAAGGACTAGAGGGGAGCGTGACCCAGTACTTC. This translates into CASSQGLEGSVTQYF. This chain joins TRBV6-1 and TRBJ2-5; TRBD2 matches at 7 bases. V trimming: 6 bases; J trimming: 7 bases; junction bases outside the gene matches: 14. The CDR3 is made up of 15 amino acids. The germline CDR1 and CDR2 sequences are MNHNS and SASEGT.

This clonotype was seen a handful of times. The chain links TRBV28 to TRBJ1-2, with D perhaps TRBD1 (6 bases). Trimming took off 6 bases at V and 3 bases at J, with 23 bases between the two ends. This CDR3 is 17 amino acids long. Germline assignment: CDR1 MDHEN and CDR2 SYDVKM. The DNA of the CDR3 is TGTGCCAGCAGCCTACTATCAGGGGATTTTAGGCACTATGGCTACACCTTC. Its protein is CASSLLSGDFRHYGYTF.

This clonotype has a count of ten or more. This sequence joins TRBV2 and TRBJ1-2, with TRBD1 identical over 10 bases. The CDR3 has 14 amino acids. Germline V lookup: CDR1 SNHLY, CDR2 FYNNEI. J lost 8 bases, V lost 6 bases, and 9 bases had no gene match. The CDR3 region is CASRESTGGEGYTF. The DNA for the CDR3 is TGTGCCAGCAGGGAGTCGACAGGGGGCGAGGGCTACACCTTC.

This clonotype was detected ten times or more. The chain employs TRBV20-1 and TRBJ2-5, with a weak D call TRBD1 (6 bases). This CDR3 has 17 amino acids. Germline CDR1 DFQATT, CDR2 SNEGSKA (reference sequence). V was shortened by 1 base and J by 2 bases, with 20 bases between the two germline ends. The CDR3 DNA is TGCAGTGCTAGAGGCACCCGGGGACAAGGAGAGCAAGAGACCCAGTACTTC. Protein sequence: CSARGTRGQGEQETQYF.

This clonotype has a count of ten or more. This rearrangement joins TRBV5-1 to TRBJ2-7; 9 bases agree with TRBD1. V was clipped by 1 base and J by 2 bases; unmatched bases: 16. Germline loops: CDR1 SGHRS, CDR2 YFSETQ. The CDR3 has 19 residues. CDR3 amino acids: CASSLMRQGVGLATYEQYF. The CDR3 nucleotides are TGCGCCAGCAGCTTGATGAGACAGGGGGTTGGTCTAGCGACCTACGAGCAGTACTTC.

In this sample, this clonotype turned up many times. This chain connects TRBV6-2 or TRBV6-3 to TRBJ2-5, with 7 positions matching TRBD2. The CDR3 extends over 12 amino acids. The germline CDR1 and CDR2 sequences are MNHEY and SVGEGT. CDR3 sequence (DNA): TGTGCTATTAAGCTAGCGGAGGAGACCCAGTACTTC. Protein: CAIKLAEETQYF.

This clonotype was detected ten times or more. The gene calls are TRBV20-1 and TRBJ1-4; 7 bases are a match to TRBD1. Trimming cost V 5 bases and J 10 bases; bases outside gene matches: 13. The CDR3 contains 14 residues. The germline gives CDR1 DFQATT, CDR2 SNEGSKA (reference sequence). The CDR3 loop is CSAEPWDSRGKLFF. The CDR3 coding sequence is TGCAGTGCTGAACCCTGGGACAGCCGGGGAAAACTGTTTTTT.

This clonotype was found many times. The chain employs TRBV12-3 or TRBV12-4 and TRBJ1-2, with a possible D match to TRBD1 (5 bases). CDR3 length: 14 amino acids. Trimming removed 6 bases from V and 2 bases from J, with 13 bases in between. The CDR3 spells CASSSRTPNYGYTF. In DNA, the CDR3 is TGTGCCAGCAGCTCTCGGACACCGAACTATGGCTACACCTTC.

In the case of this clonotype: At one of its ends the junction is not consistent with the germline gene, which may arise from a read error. As DNA, the CDR3 is TGTGCCGGCTCCCCGGCGGGGGTAAAAAATTCACCCCTCCACTTT. It yields the protein CAGSPAGVKNSPLHF. This rearrangement joins TRBV18 to TRBJ1-6, with D perhaps matching TRBD1 (5 bases). The germline gives CDR1 KGHSH, CDR2 LQKENI. The CDR3 length is 15 residues. Full variable domain (remainder filled in from reference TRBV18 and TRBJ1-6): NAGVMQNPRHLVRRRGQEARLRCSPMKGHSHVYWYRQLPEEGLKFMVYLQKENIIDESGMPKERFSAEFPKEGPSILRIQQVVRGDSAAYFCAGSPAGVKNSPLHFGNGTRLTVT.

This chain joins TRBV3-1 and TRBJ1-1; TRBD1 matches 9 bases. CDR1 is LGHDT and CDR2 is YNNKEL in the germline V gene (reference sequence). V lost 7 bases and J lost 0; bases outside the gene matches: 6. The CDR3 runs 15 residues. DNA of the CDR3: TGTGCCAGCAAACAGGGGGCCGGGTTGAACACTGAAGCTTTCTTT. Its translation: CASKQGAGLNTEAFF.

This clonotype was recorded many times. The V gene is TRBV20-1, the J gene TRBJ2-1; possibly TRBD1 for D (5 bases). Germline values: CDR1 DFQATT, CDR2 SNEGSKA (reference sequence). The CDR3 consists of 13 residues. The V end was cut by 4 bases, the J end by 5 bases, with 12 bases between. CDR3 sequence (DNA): TGCAGTGCTAAAAAGGGGTTTCACAATGAGCAGTTCTTC. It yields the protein CSAKKGFHNEQFF.

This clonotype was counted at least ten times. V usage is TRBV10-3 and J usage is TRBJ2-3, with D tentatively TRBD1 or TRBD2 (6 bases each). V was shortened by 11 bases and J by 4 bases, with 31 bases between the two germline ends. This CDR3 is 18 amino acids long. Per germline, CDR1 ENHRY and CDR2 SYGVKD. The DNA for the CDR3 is TGTGCCGTCAAAAGGGACTCCTGGGACATTGGAAAGGCAGATACGCAGTATTTT. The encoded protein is CAVKRDSWDIGKADTQYF.